One and the same sample provided the 32 T cell receptor beta chains below, sequenced in a study of blood T cell repertoires in COVID-19. The assay was immunoSEQ multiplex PCR, and TCRdb's table has in-frame clones only and misses some. The table has about 190,000 clones, about three quarters seen once. The sequencing input was peripheral blood. Receptor source: a woman older than 75 with active or convalescent COVID-19.

The V and J genes are TRBV24-1 and TRBJ2-7; 7 nucleotides match TRBD1. Trimming took 9 bases from V and 0 from J; bases not matched to a gene: 16. Germline V gives CDR1 KGHDR, CDR2 SFDVKD. The CDR3 is 17 amino acids. The CDR3, as DNA: TGTGCCACCGGGATACCCGGGACAGCTCGGAGCTCCTACGAGCAGTACTTC. Translating gives CATGIPGTARSSYEQYF.

This clone was observed a handful of times. Other DNA sequences in this sample translate to the same CDR3. This chain connects TRBV6-5 to TRBJ1-1; perhaps TRBD1 as D (5 bases). The CDR3 totals 13 residues. CDR1 MNHEY and CDR2 SVGAGI come from the germline V gene. Trimming left V 2 bases short and J 3 bases short, with 7 bases between. CDR3 DNA sequence: TGTGCCAGCAGTTACGCAGGGTACACTGAAGCTTTCTTT. This encodes CASSYAGYTEAFF.

This clone was observed a single time. The chain has TRBV5-6 and TRBJ2-5; D unresolved. The length of the CDR3 is 14 residues. The germline gives CDR1 SGHDT, CDR2 YYEEEE. Trimming left V 0 bases short and J 5 bases short, with 11 bases between. CDR3 DNA sequence: TGTGCCAGCAGCTTGGACCCGACCGGGGAGACCCAGTACTTC. Amino acid sequence: CASSLDPTGETQYF.

The chain recombines TRBV7-8 with TRBJ1-1; D might be TRBD1 (5 bases). Trimming removed 5 bases from V and 6 bases from J, with 10 bases in between. Per the germline V gene, CDR1 is SGHVS and CDR2 is FQNEAQ. This CDR3 spans 12 amino acids. The CDR3 coding sequence is TGTGCCAGCAGCCACCCAGGGTCTGAAGCTTTCTTT. This encodes CASSHPGSEAFF.

This clone was detected only a few times. The chain couples TRBV9 to TRBJ2-2; tentative D call: TRBD2 (5 bases). Per germline, CDR1 SGDLS and CDR2 YYNGEE. Trimming removed 1 base from V and 4 bases from J, with 14 bases in between. The CDR3 runs 16 residues. The CDR3 bases are TGTGCCAGCAGCGTACAGGACTCGCTGGGCACCGGGGAGCTGTTTTTT. Its protein product is CASSVQDSLGTGELFF.

The J gene is TRBJ2-6, the V gene TRBV4-3, with D tentatively TRBD2 (5 bases). Germline V CDR1 and CDR2: LGHNA, YSLEER. V gave up 5 bases and J gave up 0 bases, with 11 bases separating them. This CDR3 region has 16 residues. The CDR3 here is CASSAQTSSGANVLTF. In nucleotides, the CDR3 is TGCGCCAGCAGCGCACAAACTAGCTCTGGGGCCAACGTCCTGACTTTC.

This chain joins TRBV9 and TRBJ1-2; tentative D call: TRBD1 (5 bases). Germline CDR1 is SGDLS and CDR2 is YYNGEE. V lost 3 bases, J lost 2 bases, and 11 bases lay in between. The CDR3 is 14 amino acids. Here the CDR3 reads CASSDPRGNYGYTF. CDR3 in DNA: TGTGCCAGCAGCGACCCCCGGGGGAACTATGGCTACACCTTC.

J is TRBJ2-3 and V is TRBV5-6; the match to TRBD1 covers 10 bases. The CDR3 spans 15 residues. V trimming: 3 bases; J trimming: 5 bases; junction bases outside the gene matches: 6. CDR1 is SGHDT and CDR2 is YYEEEE in the germline V gene. DNA of the CDR3: TGTGCCAGCAGCTACCGGGACAGGGGTCAAGATACGCAGTATTTT. Its protein is CASSYRDRGQDTQYF.

CDR3 residues: CSVGVQGINEQFF. The CDR3 coding sequence is TGCAGCGTTGGGGTACAGGGGATCAATGAGCAGTTCTTC. This chain joins TRBV29-1 and TRBJ2-1; TRBD1 matches 7 bases. The V segment lost 4 bases and the J segment 6 bases; nucleotides outside the gene matches: 6. From germline, CDR1 is SQVTM and CDR2 ANQGSEA. The CDR3 loop spans 13 amino acids.

The chain employs TRBV5-5 and TRBJ2-2; unclear D gene. The germline V gene encodes CDR1 SGHKS and CDR2 YYEKEE (reference sequence). V dropped 4 bases and J dropped 3 bases, with 7 bases sitting between them. The CDR3 totals 13 residues. CDR3 in DNA: TGTGCCAGCAGCCCTACCTACACCGGGGAGCTGTTTTTT. Its translation is CASSPTYTGELFF.

CDR3 amino acids: CSAGPIYGYTF. The DNA for the CDR3 is TGCAGTGCTGGCCCCATCTATGGCTACACCTTC. The chain combines TRBV20-1 with TRBJ1-2; D remains ambiguous. There are 11 residues in the CDR3. V was trimmed by 5 bases and J by 4 bases, leaving 8 bases between them. Germline V gives CDR1 DFQATT, CDR2 SNEGSKA (reference sequence).

CDR3 DNA: TGTGCCAGCAGCCCGGGGGGGGCGATGGGCTATGGCTACACCTTC. Translating gives CASSPGGAMGYGYTF. The V and J genes are TRBV11-2 and TRBJ1-2, with D perhaps TRBD1 (6 bases). The V gene's germline CDR1 is SGHAT and CDR2 FQNNGV. CDR3 length: 15 amino acids. V lost 5 bases, J lost 4 bases, and 17 bases lay in between.

This clone has only a few counts. The rearrangement links TRBV14 to TRBJ2-7; 7 bases line up with TRBD2. From germline, CDR1 is SGHDN and CDR2 FVKESK. Unmatched junction bases numbered 5, after V lost 4 bases and J lost 2 bases. The CDR3 length is 14 residues. CDR3 nucleotide sequence: TGTGCCAGCAGCCTGGGCGGGGGAACCTACGAGCAGTACTTC. This sequence encodes CASSLGGGTYEQYF. Using reference TRBV14 and TRBJ2-7 for the parts outside the CDR3, the full variable domain is EAGVTQFPSHSVIEKGQTVTLRCDPISGHDNLYWYRRVMGKEIKFLLHFVKESKQDESGMPNNRFLAERTGGTYSTLKVQPAELEDSGVYFCASSLGGGTYEQYFGPGTRLTVT.

This clone occurred a few times. The gene calls are TRBV11-2 and TRBJ1-1; perhaps TRBD1 as D (6 bases). Germline assignment: CDR1 SGHAT and CDR2 FQNNGV. V dropped 3 bases and J dropped 0 bases, with 8 bases sitting between them. The CDR3 runs 14 residues. The CDR3 spells CASSLTGMNTEAFF. The CDR3 nucleotides are TGTGCCAGCAGCTTGACAGGCATGAACACTGAAGCTTTCTTT.

This clone was recorded only once. V is TRBV10-3 and J is TRBJ2-3; 7 bases align to TRBD1. The CDR3 length is 14 residues. Germline loops: CDR1 ENHRY, CDR2 SYGVKD. V was clipped by 7 bases and J by 2 bases; unmatched bases: 6. The CDR3 spells CAINPGTDTDTQYF. The CDR3 coding sequence is TGTGCCATCAACCCCGGGACAGACACAGATACGCAGTATTTT.

This clone was recorded once. V usage is TRBV6-2 or TRBV6-3 and J usage is TRBJ1-1; TRBD1 matches 11 bases. Trimming removed 5 bases from V and 5 bases from J; junction bases left unmatched: 10. Germline CDR1 MNHEY, CDR2 SVGEGT. The CDR3 totals 16 residues. CDR3 nucleotides: TGTGCCAGCAGTCTCGGACAGGGGGCGCGTCGTACTGAAGCTTTCTTT. Translation gives CASSLGQGARRTEAFF.

The sample holds one count of this clone. This sequence joins TRBV3-1 (or the pseudogene TRBV3-2) and TRBJ2-7; 11 bases fit TRBD1. There are 16 residues in the CDR3. Germline CDR1 reads LGHDT; CDR2 reads YNNKEL (reference sequence). V gave up 4 bases and J gave up 0 bases; unmatched junction bases: 5. CDR3 sequence (DNA): TGTGCCAGCAGCCTCCACGGGACAGGGGGCTCCTACGAGCAGTACTTC. Residues: CASSLHGTGGSYEQYF.

The chain uses TRBV9 and TRBJ2-2; 10 bases match TRBD1. The CDR3 is 16 residues long. Germline V lookup: CDR1 SGDLS, CDR2 YYNGEE. J lost 6 bases, V lost 2 bases, and 7 bases had no gene match. CDR3 in DNA: TGTGCCAGCAGCGTGGAGGACAGGGGGGTGGCCGGGGAGCTGTTTTTT. This translates into CASSVEDRGVAGELFF.

This clone was detected only once. V is TRBV27 and J is TRBJ1-2, with a weak D call TRBD1 (5 bases). This CDR3 region has 16 residues. In germline, CDR1 is MNHEY, CDR2 SMNVEV (reference sequence). Trimming removed 5 bases from V and 5 bases from J, with 21 bases in between. This chain's CDR3 is CASSPIGGRNTYGYTF. The CDR3 DNA reads as TGTGCCAGCAGTCCGATCGGGGGGAGAAATACTTATGGCTACACCTTC.

This chain connects TRBV19 to TRBJ1-6; no firm D call. The CDR3 length is 15 residues. Germline V gives CDR1 LNHDA, CDR2 SQIVND (reference sequence). V was shortened by 5 bases and J by 0 bases, with 8 bases between the two germline ends. CDR3 DNA: TGTGCCAGTAGTGAAGGGAGCTCCTATAATTCACCCCTCCACTTT. It encodes CASSEGSSYNSPLHF.

A few counts support this clone. CDR3 region: CASSLDLGSPYEQYF. The CDR3 DNA follows: TGTGCCAGCAGCTTAGACCTGGGCAGCCCCTACGAGCAGTACTTC. V usage is TRBV7-2 and J usage is TRBJ2-7; no clear D gene. V was pared by 1 base and J by 2 bases, with 12 bases between. CDR1 is SGHTA and CDR2 is FQGNSA in the germline V gene. The CDR3 extends over 15 amino acids. The full variable domain, its missing parts supplied by reference TRBV7-2 and TRBJ2-7, is GAGVSQSPSNKVTEKGKDVELRCDPISGHTALYWYRQSLGQGLEFLIYFQGNSAPDKSGLPSDRFSAERTGGSVSTLTIQRTQQEDSAVYLCASSLDLGSPYEQYFGPGTRLTVT.

This chain links TRBV5-1 with TRBJ2-7; 9 nucleotides match TRBD1. With 0 bases clipped from V and 5 bases from J, the junction kept 12 bases outside the gene matches. Germline lookup yields CDR1 SGHRS and CDR2 YFSETQ. This CDR3 has 17 amino acids. CDR3: CASSLASPGTGIHEQYF. The CDR3 region has the DNA TGCGCCAGCAGCTTGGCAAGCCCCGGGACAGGGATCCACGAGCAGTACTTC. Variable domain in full (rest from reference TRBV5-1 and TRBJ2-7): KAGVTQTPRYLIKTRGQQVTLSCSPISGHRSVSWYQQTPGQGLQFLFEYFSETQRNKGNFPGRFSGRQFSNSRSEMNVSTLELGDSALYLCASSLASPGTGIHEQYFGPGTRLTVT.

The rearrangement uses TRBV27 and TRBJ1-1; tentative D call: TRBD1 (6 bases). The CDR3 has 15 residues. Trimming left V 4 bases short and J 1 base short, with 13 bases between. Germline loops: CDR1 MNHEY, CDR2 SMNVEV (reference sequence). As DNA, the CDR3 is TGTGCCAGCAGTTACTGGACAGTATCGAACACTGAAGCTTTCTTT. This codes for CASSYWTVSNTEAFF.

CDR3: CASSVLPGGGANEQFF. CDR3 coding DNA: TGTGCCAGCAGTGTTTTGCCTGGCGGGGGGGCTAATGAGCAGTTCTTC. This rearrangement joins TRBV2 to TRBJ2-1; 9 bases match TRBD2. Losses at the gene ends were 4 bases for V and 7 bases for J; bases not matched to a gene: 11. This CDR3 has 16 residues. The germline gives CDR1 SNHLY, CDR2 FYNNEI.

The chain has TRBV7-9 and TRBJ2-2; D perhaps matches TRBD2 (5 bases). The CDR3 is made up of 15 amino acids. The V end was cut by 6 bases, the J end by 0 bases, with 11 bases between. CDR1 is SEHNR, CDR2 FQNEAQ, per germline (reference sequence). CDR3 nucleotide sequence: TGTGCCAGCAGGACTAATAGCGCGAACACCGGGGAGCTGTTTTTT. This translates into CASRTNSANTGELFF.

The rearrangement joins TRBV28 to TRBJ2-7, with a possible D match to TRBD2 (6 bases). CDR1 MDHEN and CDR2 SYDVKM come from the germline V gene. Trimming left V 8 bases short and J 4 bases short, with 18 bases between. This CDR3 is built from 14 residues. The CDR3 coding sequence is TGTGCCAGCCTCCCTGGGGGGAAGGGGTACGAGCAGTACTTC. Its protein product is CASLPGGKGYEQYF.

CDR3 coding DNA: TGTGCCAGCAAAAAAAGACAGGACACTGAAGCTTTCTTT. Translated, it gives CASKKRQDTEAFF. V is TRBV28 and J is TRBJ1-1; maybe TRBD1 (6 bases). V lost 7 bases to trimming and J lost 3 bases, with 12 bases between them. The germline V gene has CDR1 MDHEN and CDR2 SYDVKM. The CDR3 is 13 residues long.

The rearrangement uses TRBV19 and TRBJ2-3; a possible D gene is TRBD2 (6 bases). The CDR3 loop spans 14 amino acids. V dropped 4 bases and J dropped 3 bases, with 11 bases sitting between them. The germline CDR1 and CDR2 sequences are LNHDA and SQIVND (reference sequence). The CDR3 spells CASSSGGVTDTQYF. CDR3 coding DNA: TGTGCCAGTAGTAGTGGAGGGGTAACAGATACGCAGTATTTT.

The chain employs TRBV9 and TRBJ2-5; D remains unclear. Germline CDR1 and CDR2: SGDLS and YYNGEE. The CDR3 is 13 amino acids. V was cut by 2 bases and J by 5 bases, with 10 bases left in between. The CDR3 region has the DNA TGTGCCAGCAGCGTCGGAGATGGGGAGACCCAGTACTTC. Its translation is CASSVGDGETQYF.

This sequence joins TRBV12-3 or TRBV12-4 and TRBJ1-5; D might be TRBD1 (5 bases). This CDR3 is built from 13 residues. V was cut by 3 bases and J by 6 bases, with 9 bases left in between. CDR3 amino acids: CASSFMGGQPQHF. As DNA, the CDR3 is TGTGCCAGCAGTTTCATGGGGGGTCAGCCCCAGCATTTT.

The CDR3 here is CATSREQGYRAFF. The CDR3 DNA reads as TGTGCCACCAGCAGGGAACAGGGGTATCGGGCTTTCTTT. The genes are TRBV15 and TRBJ1-1; 7 nucleotides match TRBD1. This CDR3 has 13 amino acids. V gave up 3 bases and J gave up 11 bases; unmatched junction bases: 9. Germline V gene lookup returns CDR1 LNHNV and CDR2 YYDKDF (reference sequence).

V gene TRBV12-3 or TRBV12-4 combines with J gene TRBJ1-5; weak D call: TRBD1 (5 bases). Trimming removed 7 bases at V and 5 bases at J, with 12 bases between. This CDR3 is built from 13 residues. CDR3 sequence reads: CASKMGQHQPQHF. In DNA form, the CDR3 reads TGTGCCAGCAAGATGGGGCAGCATCAGCCCCAGCATTTT.